This T cell receptor (beta chain) stems from a study of T cells in Graves' hyperthyroidism and ophthalmopathy. The CDR3 loop spans 15 amino acids. Germline V CDR1 and CDR2: SGHAT, FQNNGV. The ends were cut back, 5 bases at V and 3 bases at J, with 17 bases in the middle. The table lists this clonotype with a few counts. Amplified TCR beta CDR3 regions came from RNA transcripts. The HTBI primer set was used in a first-round RT-PCR of the TCR CDR3. TCRdb called the multiplex PCR reads again in MiXCR, with one record for every CDR3 protein. The sample has around 500,000 distinct CDR3 sequences; approximately 14% are singletons.

The genes are TRBV11-2 and TRBJ2-7; a possible D gene is TRBD1 (7 bases). Sample: blood. The TCR originated in a woman aged 40 to 50 with Graves' hyperthyroidism. The CDR3 nucleotides read TGTGCCAGCAGCCGGTCTGGAGGGGGCTTCTACGAGCAGTACTTC. Encoded protein: CASSRSGGGFYEQYF.